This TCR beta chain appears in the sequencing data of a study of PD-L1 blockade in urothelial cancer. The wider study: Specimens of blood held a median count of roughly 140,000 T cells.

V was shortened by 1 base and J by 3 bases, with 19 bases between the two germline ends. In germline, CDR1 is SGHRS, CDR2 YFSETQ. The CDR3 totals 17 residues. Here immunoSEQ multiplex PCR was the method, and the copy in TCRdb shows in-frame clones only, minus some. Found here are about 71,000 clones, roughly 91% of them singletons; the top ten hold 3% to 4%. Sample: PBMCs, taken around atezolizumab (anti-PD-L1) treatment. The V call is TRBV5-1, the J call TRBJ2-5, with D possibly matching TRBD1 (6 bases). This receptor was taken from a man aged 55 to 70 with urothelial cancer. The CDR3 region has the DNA TGCGCCAGCAGCTTGACACTCACCCGCCAGGGGAAAGAGACCCAGTACTTC. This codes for CASSLTLTRQGKETQYF.